These 6 T cell receptor beta chains were sequenced from one sample in a study of T cell responses to AZD1222 COVID-19 vaccine. This table comes from immunoSEQ multiplex PCR, and its TCRdb copy is limited to in-frame clones, with some not included. Among about 94,000 clones listed, roughly 90% were seen once. The material was peripheral blood, obtained 28 days after the second AZD1222 dose. These receptors came from an adult who received the AZD1222 COVID-19 vaccine.

The chain has TRBV3-1 (or the pseudogene TRBV3-2) and TRBJ2-5; 12 nucleotides agree with TRBD2. V was clipped by 4 bases and J by 0 bases; unmatched bases: 3. The CDR3 contains 16 residues. Germline lookup yields CDR1 LGHDT and CDR2 YNNKEL (reference sequence). CDR3 coding DNA: TGTGCCAGCAGCCCCGGGACTAGCGGGTACCAAGAGACCCAGTACTTC. This sequence encodes CASSPGTSGYQETQYF.

The chain has TRBV6-5 and TRBJ2-7; D may be TRBD2 (5 bases). Germline V gene sequence: CDR1 MNHEY, CDR2 SVGAGI. V lost 6 bases, J lost 5 bases, and 20 bases lay in between. This CDR3 is built from 15 residues. The DNA for the CDR3 is TGTGCCAGCAGCGGGGAAGTAGGGCGAGCAGACGAGCAGTACTTC. This gives the protein CASSGEVGRADEQYF.

The rearrangement links TRBV9 to TRBJ2-5; 10 bases fit TRBD1. The V and J ends lost 3 bases and 4 bases, in that order; junction bases with no gene match: 6. From germline, CDR1 is SGDLS and CDR2 YYNGEE. This CDR3 is built from 15 residues. The DNA for the CDR3 is TGTGCCAGCAGCGGTGGGACAGGGGTTGGAGAGACCCAGTACTTC. This translates into CASSGGTGVGETQYF.

The chain joins TRBV4-3 to TRBJ2-3; no definite D call. CDR3 length equals 17 residues. Germline V gene data show CDR1 as LGHNA and CDR2 as YSLEER. The V gene lost 4 bases and the J gene lost 0 bases, with 17 bases spanning the gap. The CDR3 sequence: CASSREITTYSTDTQYF. CDR3 bases: TGCGCCAGCAGCCGAGAAATTACTACTTATAGCACAGATACGCAGTATTTT.

The chain joins TRBV27 to TRBJ2-7, with D maybe TRBD1 (5 bases). CDR3 size: 12 residues. Trimming left V 7 bases short and J 2 bases short, with 9 bases between. From germline, CDR1 is MNHEY and CDR2 SMNVEV (reference sequence). Written as DNA, the CDR3 is TGTGCCAGCAAGGGGTTCGCCTACGAGCAGTACTTC. Translation: CASKGFAYEQYF.

J is TRBJ1-1 and V is TRBV28; D is undetermined. The CDR3 covers 12 residues. The germline CDR1 and CDR2 sequences are MDHEN and SYDVKM. V lost 7 bases and J lost 5, with 11 bases in between. CDR3 coding DNA: TGTGCCAGCATCTTAAAGGGAACTGAAGCTTTCTTT. The encoded protein is CASILKGTEAFF.